Sequencing of this T cell receptor (beta chain) was carried out in a study of siplizumab effects on memory and regulatory T cells. Study-level results: Major contributors to the alloresponse seemed to be naive T cells, which also appeared more diverse than memory cells. Left unconfirmed was the suppressive function of proliferating Tregs from siplizumab cultures.

Points on this clone: The antigen is unknown.

For every sample, about 10^5 TCR templates were assayed. Assay: immunoSEQ multiplex PCR; the TCRdb copy retains only in-frame clones and omits some. The repertoire holds tens of thousands of clones, with about 92% as singletons. The sample consisted of CD8+ T cells sorted from blood. This sequence originates from a human donor in good health.

CDR3 bases: TGTGCCAGCAGTTTAGTTAGCACAGATACGCAGTATTTT. Its translation: CASSLVSTDTQYF. The rearrangement uses TRBV28 and TRBJ2-3; no clear D. Germline V CDR1 and CDR2: MDHEN, SYDVKM. The CDR3 contains 13 residues. The germline V and J ends were trimmed by 2 bases and 0 bases, with 3 bases remaining between them.